A single count supports the clone carrying this T cell receptor (beta chain). Its antigen is as yet unknown. The PCR contained 60 Vbeta and 13 Jbeta primers. Using immunoSEQ multiplex PCR, the repertoire was profiled, and TCRdb retains in-frame clones only, with some absent. The sample records about 250,000 clones, more than 75% being singletons. This record comes from a study of cytomegalovirus exposure and HLA in healthy donors. Study-level findings and limits: A later analysis linked a missense DCLRE1C variant to TCR beta V- and J-gene trimming. Rare TCR sequences predominated, though certain public TCRs were found in many donors. Cytomegalovirus-associated TCR beta chains were listed, numbering 164.

Between the trimmed V and J ends, which lost 8 bases and 2 bases, there was a span of 16 bases. Germline CDR1 reads ENHRY; CDR2 reads SYGVKD. CDR3 length equals 14 residues. Sequencing used PBMCs. V gene TRBV10-3 combines with J gene TRBJ2-7, with D possibly being TRBD1 (6 bases). The TCR sequence derives from a girl under 10 years old in good health and CMV-seronegative. CDR3 protein: CAISKQGSAYEQYF. For the CDR3, the DNA is TGTGCCATCTCGAAACAGGGATCTGCCTACGAGCAGTACTTC.